These 32 T cell receptor beta chains originate from one sample sequenced in a study of blood T cell repertoires in COVID-19. Produced via immunoSEQ multiplex PCR; TCRdb's table is partial and in-frame only. Found here are 110,000 to 150,000 clones, 85% to 90% of them singletons; the top ten hold under 6%. The sequenced material came from peripheral blood. These receptors came from a human donor in a cohort sampled during active COVID-19.

The chain couples TRBV7-3 to TRBJ2-1, with TRBD2 identical over 11 bases. The J segment lost 9 bases and the V segment lost 5 bases, leaving 6 bases of the junction unmatched. From germline, CDR1 is SGHTA and CDR2 FQGTGA. This CDR3 is 14 amino acids long. The CDR3: CASSPGTSGGEQFF. DNA for the CDR3: TGTGCCAGCAGCCCAGGGACTAGCGGAGGTGAGCAGTTCTTC.

This clone occurred a few times. This sequence joins TRBV7-2 and TRBJ2-5; 9 nucleotides match TRBD2. Germline CDR1 and CDR2: SGHTA and FQGNSA. The CDR3 totals 16 residues. The junction had 14 bases not matched to a gene; V was cut back by 7 bases and J by 5 bases. The CDR3 loop is CASTPSSGGEGETQYF. In DNA form, the CDR3 reads TGTGCCAGCACCCCCAGTAGCGGGGGAGAAGGGGAGACCCAGTACTTC.

This chain connects TRBV27 to TRBJ1-6; 8 bases align to TRBD1. This CDR3 region has 15 residues. V dropped 4 bases and J dropped 9; count of bases not matched to a gene: 8. Germline-derived CDR1 and CDR2 are MNHEY and SMNVEV (reference sequence). The CDR3: CASSSRTGISSPLHF. Written as DNA, the CDR3 is TGTGCCAGCAGTTCCCGGACAGGGATTAGTTCACCCCTCCACTTT.

The table lists this clone with a count of one. The chain combines TRBV7-2 with TRBJ2-5; 10 positions agree with TRBD2. CDR1 is SGHTA, CDR2 FQGNSA, per germline. V trimming: 3 bases; J trimming: 2 bases; junction bases outside the gene matches: 3. CDR3 length: 15 residues. CDR3 coding DNA: TGTGCCAGCAGCTTCTCTAGCGGGGGACAAGAGACCCAGTACTTC. Translating gives CASSFSSGGQETQYF.

The rearrangement joins TRBV4-1 to TRBJ2-5, with no clear D. Trimming left V 1 base short and J 2 bases short, with 5 bases between. CDR3 length: 13 amino acids. From germline, CDR1 is MGHRA and CDR2 YSYEKL. The DNA of the CDR3 is TGCGCCAGCAGCCAAGGGCGGCAAGAGACCCAGTACTTC. Translated, it gives CASSQGRQETQYF.

The rearrangement uses TRBV28 and TRBJ1-6; 10 nucleotides align to TRBD1. Trimming cost V 7 bases and J 9 bases; bases outside gene matches: 6. CDR1 is MDHEN, CDR2 SYDVKM, per germline. This CDR3 contains 14 residues. CDR3 bases: TGTGCCAGCACCCGACAGGGGGCATCTTCACCCCTCCACTTT. Translated: CASTRQGASSPLHF.

This clone has only one observation. The chain couples TRBV19 to TRBJ1-6; 8 nucleotides agree with TRBD1. Trimming cost V 5 bases and J 7 bases; bases outside gene matches: 16. Per germline, CDR1 LNHDA and CDR2 SQIVND (reference sequence). CDR3 length: 18 amino acids. Here the CDR3 DNA reads TGTGCCAGTAGTTTCCCGCCGGGACAGGCCCGATGGAATTCACCCCTCCACTTT. Protein sequence: CASSFPPGQARWNSPLHF.

The V and J genes are TRBV7-9 and TRBJ2-3, with 10 bases aligning to TRBD2. The CDR3 runs to 14 residues. J lost 5 bases, V lost 11 bases, and 10 bases had no gene match. The germline gives CDR1 SEHNR, CDR2 FQNEAQ (reference sequence). CDR3 in amino acids: CAVRSGGAGDTQYF. In DNA, the CDR3 is TGTGCCGTCAGAAGCGGGGGGGCAGGAGATACGCAGTATTTT.

This rearrangement joins TRBV9 to TRBJ2-7; D is unclear. The germline V gene has CDR1 SGDLS and CDR2 YYNGEE. V was pared by 0 bases and J by 3 bases, with 7 bases between. This CDR3 spans 13 amino acids. The CDR3 DNA follows: TGTGCCAGCAGCGTAGATTCCAACTACGAGCAGTACTTC. It yields the protein CASSVDSNYEQYF.

The CDR3 reads CASSRDRGDYGYTF. CDR3 bases: TGTGCCAGCTCAAGAGACAGGGGCGACTATGGCTACACCTTC. This chain connects TRBV18 to TRBJ1-2; 8 bases are a match to TRBD1. The germline V gene encodes CDR1 KGHSH and CDR2 LQKENI. V lost 5 bases and J lost 3; bases outside the gene matches: 5. This CDR3 has 14 amino acids.

This clone was observed a single time. The chain uses TRBV7-9 and TRBJ2-7, with D possibly matching TRBD1 (5 bases). The germline V gene has CDR1 SEHNR and CDR2 FQNEAQ (reference sequence). V lost 3 bases, J lost 5 bases, and 23 bases lay in between. This CDR3 contains 17 residues. The CDR3 nucleotides read TGTGCCAGCAGCTTCAGGCAGGGAAGGTTTGCGACGAACGAGCAGTACTTC. Its protein is CASSFRQGRFATNEQYF.

The V call is TRBV6-1, the J call TRBJ1-6; D is uncertain. Germline V lookup: CDR1 MNHNS, CDR2 SASEGT. Trimming stripped 1 base from V and 6 bases from J, with 10 bases between. CDR3 size: 15 residues. CDR3 sequence (DNA): TGTGCCAGCAGTGAAGGAAGACAAACTAATTCACCCCTCCACTTT. This translates into CASSEGRQTNSPLHF.

The chain couples TRBV6-6 to TRBJ1-1; 7 nucleotides match TRBD1. Germline CDR1 and CDR2: MNHNY and SVGAGI (reference sequence). V lost 4 bases, J lost 1 base, and 6 bases stayed unmatched. The CDR3 length is 15 residues. CDR3 region: CASSSTGFKNTEAFF. CDR3 in DNA: TGTGCCAGCAGTTCGACAGGGTTTAAGAACACTGAAGCTTTCTTT.

The CDR3, as DNA: TGTGCCAGCAGTTATGGGCGGGGCCAAGAGACCCAGTACTTC. Translated: CASSYGRGQETQYF. The genes are TRBV6-6 and TRBJ2-5; a possible D gene is TRBD2 (6 bases). The CDR3 has 14 residues. V lost 3 bases, J lost 1 base, and 9 bases lay in between. Germline loops: CDR1 MNHNY, CDR2 SVGAGI (reference sequence).

The CDR3 reads CASSQRGWDRGWSPLHF. The CDR3 DNA sequence: TGCGCCAGCAGTCAAAGGGGATGGGACAGGGGATGGTCACCCCTCCACTTT. The genes are TRBV23-1 and TRBJ1-6; 10 bases line up with TRBD1. TRBV23-1 belongs to the ORF category, with a function that is uncertain. The CDR3 totals 17 residues. After removal of 2 bases from V and 10 bases from J, the junction contained 11 bases not matched to a gene.

The chain joins TRBV7-9 to TRBJ2-7; TRBD2 matches at 9 bases. This CDR3 region has 13 residues. V was pared by 4 bases and J by 7 bases, with 5 bases of the junction left unmatched. Germline V gives CDR1 SEHNR, CDR2 FQNEAQ (reference sequence). CDR3 nucleotide sequence: TGTGCCAGCAGCTCCGGGACTAGCTGGGAGCAGTACTTC. Translation gives CASSSGTSWEQYF.

The DNA for the CDR3 is TGTGCCAGCAGTACCTCGGGACAGGGGGCCCAAAAACTGTTTTTT. Amino acids: CASSTSGQGAQKLFF. The chain couples TRBV9 to TRBJ1-4, with 12 bases lining up with TRBD1. CDR3 size: 15 residues. V lost 5 bases to trimming and J lost 9 bases; unmatched junction nucleotides: 8. The V gene's germline CDR1 is SGDLS and CDR2 YYNGEE.

This clone was observed a handful of times. The chain carries TRBV7-9 and TRBJ1-2; 9 positions match TRBD1. Germline values: CDR1 SEHNR, CDR2 FQNEAQ (reference sequence). The CDR3 runs to 16 residues. The junction had 7 bases not matched to a gene; V was cut back by 3 bases and J by 2 bases. CDR3: CASSLGQGGGNYGYTF. CDR3 DNA sequence: TGTGCCAGCAGCTTGGGACAGGGTGGAGGGAACTATGGCTACACCTTC.

The gene calls are TRBV4-1 and TRBJ2-2, with 7 bases aligning to TRBD1. The germline V gene has CDR1 MGHRA and CDR2 YSYEKL. The CDR3 spans 16 residues. V shed 4 bases, J shed 1 base, and the junction held 6 bases outside the gene matches. CDR3 coding DNA: TGCGCCAGCAGCCCAGGACAGGCGGAGAACACCGGGGAGCTGTTTTTT. Amino acid sequence: CASSPGQAENTGELFF.

Remarks on this clone: Other nucleotide sequences from this sample produce the same CDR3. This chain connects TRBV7-9 to TRBJ2-5; tentative D call: TRBD2 (7 bases). The germline V gene encodes CDR1 SEHNR and CDR2 FQNEAQ (reference sequence). The CDR3 totals 14 residues. V gave up 0 bases and J gave up 4 bases, with 9 bases separating them. The CDR3 DNA follows: TGTGCCAGCAGCTTAGCGGGAGGGGGAGAGACCCAGTACTTC. This sequence encodes CASSLAGGGETQYF.

About this clone: At one boundary the junction diverges from the germline segment, which might be a read error. This sequence joins TRBV7-7 and TRBJ2-3; 9 positions match TRBD2. CDR1 is SSHAT and CDR2 is FNYEAQ in the germline V gene (reference sequence). The length of the CDR3 is 16 residues. DNA for the CDR3: TGTGCTAGCAGCCGAGCGGAGCGGGGGGTACCAGATACGCAGTATTTT. Its translation is CASSRAERGVPDTQYF.

The sample holds a few counts of this clone. The chain carries TRBV21-1 and TRBJ2-3; the table's D gene call, TRBD2, was not cross checked with the DNA. TRBV21-1 corresponds to a pseudogene. The length of the CDR3 is 18 residues. The CDR3 is CASSKEGSGILCTDTQYF. The CDR3 DNA is TGTGCCAGCAGCAAAGAGGGTAGCGGGATCCTGTGCACAGATACGCAGTATTTT.

This clone turned up a few times. V and J are TRBV5-1 and TRBJ2-1, with TRBD2 matching over 8 bases. The trim removed 0 bases at V and 6 bases at J, leaving 5 bases unmatched. Germline V gives CDR1 SGHRS, CDR2 YFSETQ. The CDR3 covers 15 residues. CDR3 sequence: CASSLDAGGSNEQFF. CDR3 coding DNA: TGCGCCAGCAGCTTGGATGCGGGGGGAAGCAATGAGCAGTTCTTC.

The chain has TRBV19 and TRBJ2-1, with D maybe TRBD1 (5 bases). CDR1 LNHDA and CDR2 SQIVND come from the germline V gene (reference sequence). The V end was cut by 7 bases, the J end by 1 base, with 14 bases between. This CDR3 contains 15 residues. The CDR3 DNA follows: TGTGCCAGTAAAGAGGCAGGGCAGTCCTACAATGAGCAGTTCTTC. Translating gives CASKEAGQSYNEQFF. Complete variable domain (other parts from reference TRBV19 and TRBJ2-1): DGGITQSPKYLFRKEGQNVTLSCEQNLNHDAMYWYRQDPGQGLRLIYYSQIVNDFQKGDIAEGYSVSREKKESFPLTVTSAQKNPTAFYLCASKEAGQSYNEQFFGPGTRLTVL.

The chain uses TRBV7-9 and TRBJ2-3, with 8 bases matching TRBD2. Trimming cost V 1 base and J 6 bases; bases outside gene matches: 3. CDR3 length: 14 amino acids. Germline V gene data show CDR1 as SEHNR and CDR2 as FQNEAQ (reference sequence). The CDR3 nucleotides read TGTGCCAGCAGCTTAGATAGCGGGGTCGATACGCAGTATTTT. It specifies CASSLDSGVDTQYF.

This clone showed up many times. This rearrangement joins TRBV5-6 to TRBJ1-2, with 9 bases that match TRBD1. The V gene's germline CDR1 is SGHDT and CDR2 YYEEEE. The CDR3 consists of 15 residues. V lost 4 bases to trimming and J lost 4 bases; unmatched junction nucleotides: 8. As DNA, the CDR3 is TGTGCCAGCAGCCTCCGGGACAGGGTGCTCTATGGCTACACCTTC. Protein sequence: CASSLRDRVLYGYTF.

CDR3 amino acids: CASSFSIITDNEQFF. Written as DNA, the CDR3 is TGTGCCAGCAGTTTCTCGATAATTACGGACAATGAGCAGTTCTTC. The V and J genes are TRBV28 and TRBJ2-1, with unresolved D. The CDR3 spans 15 residues. Germline-derived CDR1 and CDR2 are MDHEN and SYDVKM. Trimming took off 3 bases at V and 5 bases at J, with 14 bases between the two ends.

The rearrangement links TRBV2 to TRBJ2-7; 7 positions agree with TRBD2. Germline assignment: CDR1 SNHLY and CDR2 FYNNEI. After removal of 3 bases from V and 5 bases from J, the junction contained 7 bases not matched to a gene. CDR3 length equals 14 residues. The DNA for the CDR3 is TGTGCCAGCAGTGATCGGGGGAGGGGTAACGAGCAGTACTTC. It translates to CASSDRGRGNEQYF.

This clone was detected once. This rearrangement joins TRBV28 to TRBJ1-2; the D is unclear. The CDR3 covers 12 residues. Germline V CDR1 and CDR2: MDHEN, SYDVKM. The V and J ends lost 10 bases and 3 bases respectively, with 12 bases between them. In DNA, the CDR3 is TGTGCCACTACACAGACGCACTATGGCTACACCTTC. Translating it yields CATTQTHYGYTF.

CDR3 bases: TGTGCCAGCAGCTTGGACAGTAACTATGGCTACACCTTC. Amino acid sequence: CASSLDSNYGYTF. The chain combines TRBV5-6 with TRBJ1-2, with D uncertain. This CDR3 has 13 residues. CDR1 is SGHDT, CDR2 YYEEEE, per germline. Trimming left V 0 bases short and J 1 base short, with 4 bases between.

The chain has TRBV4-1 and TRBJ2-7, with 11 bases aligning to TRBD2. There are 15 residues in the CDR3. CDR1 and CDR2 (germline): MGHRA, YSYEKL. V shed 3 bases and J 2 bases; nucleotides not matched to a gene: 3. CDR3 sequence reads: CASSHPGLAAYEQYF. CDR3 bases: TGCGCCAGCAGCCACCCGGGACTAGCGGCCTACGAGCAGTACTTC.

The chain employs TRBV5-1 and TRBJ1-1; D gene unclear. Trimming took 0 bases from V and 0 from J, leaving 3 bases between them. Germline loops: CDR1 SGHRS, CDR2 YFSETQ. The CDR3 contains 13 residues. The CDR3 coding sequence is TGCGCCAGCAGCTTGGTCGTGAACACTGAAGCTTTCTTT. Translated: CASSLVVNTEAFF.